This T cell receptor beta chain was recovered during a study of OX40 agonist ivuxolimab in advanced cancers. About the investigation overall: The costimulatory receptor OX40 (CD134) was targeted by ivuxolimab, a fully human IgG2 agonistic monoclonal antibody. Intravenous ivuxolimab was administered to patients every 2 weeks at six dose levels: 0.01, 0.1, 0.3, 1.5, 3 and 10 mg/kg. Among the 50 to 55 dose-escalation patients, around 19 had hepatocellular carcinoma, roughly 15 melanoma, 9 renal cell carcinoma and 9 head and neck cancer. The dose-escalation cohort was 82.7% male with a mean age of about 54 years, ranging from about 23 to 85. Patients were allowed to have had prior anti-PD-1, anti-PD-L1 or anti-CTLA-4 therapy, and more than 30% of the dose-escalation patients had previously received checkpoint inhibitors. Partial responses occurred in three dose-escalation patients: two with cutaneous melanoma and one with hepatocellular carcinoma. The point of sequencing TCRbeta in the periphery was to test whether ivuxolimab changed TCR sequence diversity and drove clonal T-cell expansion. The paper describes the monotherapy dose-escalation part (N = 52 patients) of the phase I trial of ivuxolimab. General study outcomes and caveats: The antigen specificity of the clonally expanded peripheral T cells was not determined. At doses of 0.1 to 3.0 mg/kg, clonal expansion of both CD4+ and CD8+ T cells in blood was seen between baseline and week 6. In the 0.1-3.0 mg/kg groups, partial responders had among the lowest normalized peripheral clonal expansion, particularly in CD8+ T cells. After ivuxolimab, more expanded clones were found on average in CD8+ T cells than in CD4+ T cells. Low levels of normalized T-cell clonal expansion were also seen in some nonresponding patients.

A word on this clone: Its antigen is still unknown. No qualities accompany the bases; no much larger clone lies one base away.

V and J lose 0 bases and 4 bases, and a span of 12 bases separates them. Via the germline V gene, CDR1 is MNHEY and CDR2 SVGAGI. Taken from cysteine to phenylalanine, the CDR3 has 15 residues. Only the CDR3 DNA stays, 45 bases, in frame from base 1. Genomic DNA was isolated from the sorted cells so that the TCRbeta CDR3 region could be sequenced. The immunoSEQ Assay was used to sequence the TCRbeta CDR3 regions. In TCRdb, the immuneACCESS table is reduced to in-frame sequences with V and J assigned. These tables do not hold every clone; where another copy was compared, an unresolved V gene accounts for under half, and the others remain unexplained. In this sample the table shows 65,000 to 80,000 clones, approximately 89% of which occur a single time. The top ten constitute 0.7% to 0.9% of the sample. Patients with a history of autoimmune disease or receiving systemic immunosuppression were excluded from the trial. Peripheral blood for TCR sequencing was collected from all dose cohorts at baseline, on cycle 4 day 1, and on cycle 7 day 1. The samples were drawn from a first-in-human, open-label, multicenter phase I dose-escalation trial of ivuxolimab. Adults with locally advanced or metastatic head and neck squamous cell, hepatocellular, melanoma or renal cell carcinoma were enrolled in the trial. CD4+ and CD8+ T cells were sorted separately from peripheral blood before TCR sequencing.

The TCR sequence derives from an adult with an advanced solid tumor such as melanoma, head and neck, liver or kidney cancer. The chain is made from TRBV6-5 and TRBJ1-2, with no D gene named confidently. This material consisted of CD4+ or CD8+ T cells sorted from blood, taken in a trial of the OX40 agonist ivuxolimab. For the CDR3, the sequence is CASSYSRNLGYGYTF. In nucleotide form, the sequence is TGTGCCAGCAGTTACTCCCGAAACCTGGGCTATGGCTACACCTTC.